This is a list of T cell receptor beta chains from one sample in a study of T cells after yellow fever vaccination. Via MiXCR, TCRdb re-called the 5' RACE reads, giving one row per CDR3 protein. The sample holds nearly 550,000 distinct CDR3 sequences, around 21% seen once. This sample comprised PBMCs, obtained 15 days after the yellow fever booster vaccination. The source is a man aged 25 to 40 who received the YFV17D yellow fever vaccine. CDR3s include the opening cysteine and the closing phenylalanine or tryptophan. The order of the fields is CDR3 protein, CDR3 DNA, D gene, J gene, clone size, V gene. The D gene is left open where the match is weak. Clone size appears in some rows only: once, few, many, or a class for an expanded clone.

CSAPRTGSQTQYF	TGCAGTGCTCCACGGACTGGCAGCCAGACCCAGTACTTC	-	TRBJ2-5	few	TRBV20-1
CATSTLFRDGGNQPQHF	TGTGCCACCAGCACCTTATTCCGGGACGGAGGCAATCAGCCCCAGCATTTT	-	TRBJ1-5	few	TRBV15
CASSQDLGLAGGVPGVTQYF	TGTGCCAGCAGCCAAGATTTGGGACTAGCGGGAGGGGTACCAGGGGTTACGCAGTATTTT	TRBD2	TRBJ2-3	-	TRBV3-1
CASSRTGQGFGYTF	TGTGCCAGCAGTCGTACGGGACAGGGTTTTGGCTACACCTTC	TRBD1	TRBJ1-2	few	TRBV27
CASSGQGAGETQYF	TGTGCCAGCAGCGGACAGGGGGCCGGAGAGACCCAGTACTTC	TRBD1	TRBJ2-5	-	TRBV7-9
CASSAPLKQTNEKLFF	TGTGCCAGTAGTGCCCCTTTGAAGCAGACTAATGAAAAACTGTTTTTT	-	TRBJ1-4	-	TRBV19
CASSEGTGGLTDTQYF	TGTGCCAGCAGTGAAGGGACAGGGGGCCTCACAGATACGCAGTATTTT	TRBD1	TRBJ2-3	-	TRBV25-1
CASTRTGTSGHNEQFF	TGTGCCAGCACCCGAACCGGGACTAGCGGACACAATGAGCAGTTCTTC	TRBD2	TRBJ2-1	few	TRBV12-3/TRBV12-4
CASSYTSGGTDTQYF	TGTGCCAGCAGTTACACTAGCGGAGGCACAGATACGCAGTATTTT	TRBD2	TRBJ2-3	-	TRBV28
CASSFGQGNGDTQYF	TGTGCCAGCAGTTTTGGACAGGGAAACGGAGATACGCAGTATTTT	TRBD1	TRBJ2-3	few	TRBV12-3/TRBV12-4
CAWSVDGGDTQYF	TGTGCCTGGAGTGTGGATGGCGGAGATACGCAGTATTTT	-	TRBJ2-3	-	TRBV30
CATSRDPWATADTQYF	TGTGCCACCAGCAGAGATCCTTGGGCGACCGCAGATACGCAGTATTTT	-	TRBJ2-3	-	TRBV15
CAARQGVVNEQFF	TGTGCCGCAAGACAGGGTGTGGTCAATGAGCAGTTCTTC	TRBD1	TRBJ2-1	many	TRBV28
CASSEQADTGELFF	TGCGCCAGCAGTGAGCAAGCGGACACCGGGGAGCTGTTTTTT	-	TRBJ2-2	few	TRBV10-1
CSARDGPGGETQYF	TGCAGTGCTAGAGATGGCCCGGGAGGAGAGACCCAGTACTTC	TRBD2	TRBJ2-5	-	TRBV20-1
CASSLAGFYYEQYF	TGTGCCAGCAGTTTAGCAGGGTTTTATTACGAGCAGTACTTC	-	TRBJ2-7	few	TRBV12-3/TRBV12-4
CASSQNGGGAEAFF	TGTGCCAGCAGCCAAAATGGGGGGGGGGCTGAAGCTTTCTTT	-	TRBJ1-1	-	TRBV3-1
CATSAPGLAGANEQFF	TGTGCCACCAGTGCCCCTGGACTAGCGGGGGCGAATGAGCAGTTCTTC	TRBD2	TRBJ2-1	few	TRBV24-1
CASRPTSGRNPDTQYF	TGTGCCAGCAGGCCCACTAGCGGGAGAAATCCAGATACGCAGTATTTT	TRBD2	TRBJ2-3	few	TRBV6-1
CASSGGSQSSYEQYF	TGTGCCAGCAGCGGTGGGAGTCAAAGCTCCTACGAGCAGTACTTC	-	TRBJ2-7	-	TRBV9
CASSLDSHTDTQYF	TGTGCCAGCAGCTTGGACAGTCACACAGATACGCAGTATTTT	-	TRBJ2-3	-	TRBV5-6
CSVPGFNNEQFF	TGCAGCGTTCCAGGGTTCAACAATGAGCAGTTCTTC	-	TRBJ2-1	few	TRBV20-1
CASQRENANYGYTF	TGTGCCAGCCAAAGAGAAAATGCTAACTATGGCTACACCTTC	-	TRBJ1-2	-	TRBV19
CASSLFPEPKNIQYF	TGTGCCAGCAGCTTGTTCCCAGAGCCCAAAAACATTCAGTACTTC	-	TRBJ2-4	-	TRBV5-5
CASSLTPTEEKLFF	TGTGCCAGCAGCCTAACCCCGACAGAAGAAAAACTGTTTTTT	-	TRBJ1-4	-	TRBV5-6
CASSRERGGAYEQYF	TGTGCCAGCAGTCGGGAGCGGGGTGGCGCCTACGAGCAGTACTTC	TRBD2	TRBJ2-7	-	TRBV6-1
CASSQGGAGGGMETQYF	TGCGCCAGCAGCCAAGGGGGAGCGGGAGGAGGTATGGAGACCCAGTACTTC	TRBD2	TRBJ2-5	-	TRBV4-3
CASSQEWTGSSGELFF	TGTGCCAGCAGCCAAGAATGGACAGGAAGTTCCGGGGAGCTGTTTTTT	TRBD1	TRBJ2-2	few	TRBV4-2
CASSKIDSSSYNSPLHF	TGTGCCAGCAGTAAAATAGACAGTAGCTCCTATAATTCACCCCTCCACTTT	-	TRBJ1-6	-	TRBV27
CASSLTGGVSLYEQYF	TGCGCCAGCAGCTTGACAGGGGGCGTATCTCTCTACGAGCAGTACTTC	TRBD1	TRBJ2-7	-	TRBV5-1
CASSLVGTGGDGYTF	TGTGCCAGCAGCTTAGTGGGGACAGGGGGCGATGGCTACACCTTC	TRBD1	TRBJ1-2	few	TRBV7-2
CASSSRIQGGTQYF	TGTGCCAGCAGCTCTAGGATTCAGGGGGGTACGCAGTATTTT	-	TRBJ2-3	-	TRBV11-2
CASAATNTGELFF	TGTGCCAGCGCGGCGACCAACACCGGGGAGCTGTTTTTT	-	TRBJ2-2	few	TRBV12-3/TRBV12-4
CASSLMADQETQYF	TGTGCCAGCAGTTTGATGGCAGATCAAGAGACCCAGTACTTC	-	TRBJ2-5	-	TRBV27
CSAFGTSGSDEQFF	TGCAGTGCTTTCGGGACTAGCGGGAGCGATGAGCAGTTCTTC	TRBD2	TRBJ2-1	few	TRBV20-1
CASSITAQGAYEQYF	TGTGCCAGTAGTATCACGGCGCAGGGGGCCTACGAGCAGTACTTC	TRBD1	TRBJ2-7	-	TRBV19
CASSQPGLAGGLTGELFF	TGTGCCAGCAGCCAGCCGGGACTAGCGGGAGGGCTCACCGGGGAGCTGTTTTTT	TRBD2	TRBJ2-2	few	TRBV3-1
CARDRLCPGELFF	TGTGCCAGGGACAGGCTGTGTCCCGGGGAGCTGTTTTTT	TRBD1	TRBJ2-2	few	TRBV25-1
CSPSTTSGRVEQFF	TGCAGTCCTTCCACGACTAGCGGGAGGGTTGAGCAGTTCTTC	TRBD2	TRBJ2-1	-	TRBV20-1
CASSPRAGALAGTKNEQFF	TGTGCCAGCAGCCCCAGGGCAGGAGCTCTAGCGGGAACGAAGAATGAGCAGTTCTTC	TRBD2	TRBJ2-1	-	TRBV6-1
CASSYSRRMNTEAFF	TGTGCCAGCAGTTACTCAAGGAGAATGAACACTGAAGCTTTCTTT	-	TRBJ1-1	-	TRBV6-5
CASSGGRDMHGYTF	TGTGCCAGCAGCGGGGGGCGGGACATGCATGGCTACACCTTC	-	TRBJ1-2	few	TRBV7-2
CSVVAVSEQFF	TGCAGCGTTGTGGCAGTAAGCGAGCAGTTCTTC	-	TRBJ2-1	-	TRBV29-1
CASRKTGENTEAFF	TGTGCCAGCAGGAAGACAGGGGAGAACACTGAAGCTTTCTTT	TRBD1	TRBJ1-1	few	TRBV6-1
CASSHILGDNEQFF	TGTGCCAGCAGCCACATCTTAGGGGACAATGAGCAGTTCTTC	-	TRBJ2-1	-	TRBV14
CASSKDSLDQPQHF	TGCGCCAGCAGCAAAGACAGTCTAGATCAGCCCCAGCATTTT	-	TRBJ1-5	-	TRBV5-1